The 5 T cell receptor beta chains listed next were all sequenced from one sample in a study of vaccination and CD4 T cells after COVID-19 (dated by TCRdb to about 2022). The treatment or condition label on this specimen signifies: roughly ten-day PBMC culture with coronavirus spike peptide pools or control peptides (ViraFEST assay). Library construction relied on PCR. TCRdb lists the instrument as Illumina iSeq 100. DNA from cultured CD4+ T cells was subjected to TCR sequencing with the Oncomine TCR Beta short-read assay at the Johns Hopkins FTIC core. The public reads were run again by TCRdb, first through fastp at Q25 and then through MiXCR, and only productive beta chains were kept. Duplicate CDR3 protein sequences are folded into a single record with the most common DNA and genes. This sample gives about 20,000 distinct CDR3 sequences in total; roughly 46% of them show up just once. The ten largest account for about 3% of the sample.

These receptors are not linked to any known antigen. The sample was CD4+ T cells from blood, cultured in vitro, taken after SARS-CoV-2 vaccination. These TCRs come from a human donor who had recovered from COVID-19.

The V call is TRBV7-2, the J call TRBJ2-7; perhaps TRBD1 as D (6 bases). The V end was cut by 7 bases, the J end by 0 bases, with 13 bases between. Germline values: CDR1 SGHTA, CDR2 FQGNSA. The CDR3 has 14 residues. CDR3 residues: CASNPGQASYEQYF. The CDR3, as DNA: TGTGCCAGCAACCCGGGACAAGCCTCCTACGAGCAGTACTTC. Variable domain in full (rest from reference TRBV7-2 and TRBJ2-7): GAGVSQSPSNKVTEKGKDVELRCDPISGHTALYWYRQSLGQGLEFLIYFQGNSAPDKSGLPSDRFSAERTGGSVSTLTIQRTQQEDSAVYLCASNPGQASYEQYFGPGTRLTVT.

This clonotype occurred a few times. The rearrangement uses TRBV6-2 or TRBV6-3 and TRBJ1-5; TRBD1 matches 11 bases. The CDR3 consists of 16 residues. V lost 4 bases and J lost 7; bases outside the gene matches: 9. Germline V gives CDR1 MNHEY, CDR2 SVGEGT. CDR3 coding DNA: TGTGCCAGCAGTTCCGGACAGGGGGCGCGTCCGCAGCCCCAGCATTTT. Residues: CASSSGQGARPQPQHF.

About this clonotype: As the CDR3 is not closed by the conserved phenylalanine or tryptophan, this likely results from a read error. The limits of the CDR3 on the DNA are not certain, so only TCRdb's listed CDR3 is given. The rearrangement links TRBV20-1 to TRBJ2-3; TRBD2 is taken as the D call from the table, unchecked against the DNA. In germline, CDR1 is DFQATT, CDR2 SNEGSKA (reference sequence). The CDR3 has 12 amino acids, counting both end residues. This CDR3 reads CSASQIWDSREG.

A remark on this clonotype: Sequence at one end of the junction differs from germline and may be a read error. The rearrangement links TRBV20-1 to TRBJ2-1, with TRBD2 matching over 8 bases. The CDR3 has 17 amino acids. In germline, CDR1 is DFQATT, CDR2 SNEGSKA (reference sequence). The CDR3 coding sequence is TGCAGTGCCAGAGACCCGGGAGGGCCCTTTAGATACAATGAGCAGTTCTTC. It translates to CSARDPGGPFRYNEQFF.

This clonotype appeared a few times. The V and J genes are TRBV27 and TRBJ1-5; weak D call: TRBD1 (6 bases). With 4 bases removed from V and 0 bases from J, the gap between germline ends came to 13 bases. This CDR3 region has 16 residues. The germline V gene has CDR1 MNHEY and CDR2 SMNVEV (reference sequence). The CDR3, as DNA: TGTGCCAGCAGTTCATCGGGGGCATATAGCAATCAGCCCCAGCATTTT. Its protein is CASSSSGAYSNQPQHF.